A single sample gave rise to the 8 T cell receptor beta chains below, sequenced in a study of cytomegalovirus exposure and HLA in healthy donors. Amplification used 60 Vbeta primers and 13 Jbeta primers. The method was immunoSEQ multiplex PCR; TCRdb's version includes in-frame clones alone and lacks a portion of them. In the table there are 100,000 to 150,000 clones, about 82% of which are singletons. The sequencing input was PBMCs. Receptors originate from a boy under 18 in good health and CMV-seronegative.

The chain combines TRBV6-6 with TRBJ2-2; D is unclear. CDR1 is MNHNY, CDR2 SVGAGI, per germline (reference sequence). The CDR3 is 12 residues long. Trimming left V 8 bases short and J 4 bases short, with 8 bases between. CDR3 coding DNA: TGTGCCAGCCCGTCGGGCACCGGGGAGCTGTTTTTT. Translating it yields CASPSGTGELFF.

The CDR3 loop reads CASSQVDRVEYEQYF. The CDR3, as DNA: TGCGCCAGCAGCCAAGTTGACAGGGTCGAATACGAGCAGTACTTC. The rearrangement uses TRBV4-1 and TRBJ2-7, with TRBD1 matching over 7 bases. Germline CDR1 and CDR2: MGHRA and YSYEKL. The V gene end was trimmed by 1 base and the J gene end by 4 bases; junction bases not matched to a gene: 7. The CDR3 contains 15 residues.

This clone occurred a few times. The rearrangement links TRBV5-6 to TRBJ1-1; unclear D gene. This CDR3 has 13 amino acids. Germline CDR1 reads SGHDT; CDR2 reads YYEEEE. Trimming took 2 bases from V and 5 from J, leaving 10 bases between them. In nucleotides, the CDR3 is TGTGCCAGCAGCTTTGAGGTCGGGACTGAAGCTTTCTTT. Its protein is CASSFEVGTEAFF.

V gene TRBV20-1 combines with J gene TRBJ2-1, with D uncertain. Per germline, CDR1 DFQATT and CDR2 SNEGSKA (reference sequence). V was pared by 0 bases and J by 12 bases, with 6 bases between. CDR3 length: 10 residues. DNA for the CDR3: TGCAGTGCTAGAGAACGAGGGCAGTTCTTC. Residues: CSARERGQFF.

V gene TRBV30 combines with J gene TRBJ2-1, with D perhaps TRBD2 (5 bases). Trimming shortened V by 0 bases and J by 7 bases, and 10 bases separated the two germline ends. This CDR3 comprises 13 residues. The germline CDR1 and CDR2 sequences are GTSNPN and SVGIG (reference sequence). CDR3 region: CAWSVAVRNEQFF. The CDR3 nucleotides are TGTGCCTGGAGTGTAGCGGTTCGGAATGAGCAGTTCTTC.

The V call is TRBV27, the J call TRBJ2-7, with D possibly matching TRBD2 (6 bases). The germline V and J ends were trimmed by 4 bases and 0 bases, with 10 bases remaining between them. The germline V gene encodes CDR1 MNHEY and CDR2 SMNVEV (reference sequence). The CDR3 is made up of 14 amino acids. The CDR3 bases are TGTGCCAGCAGTTCTAGCGTTTCCTCCTACGAGCAGTACTTC. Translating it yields CASSSSVSSYEQYF.

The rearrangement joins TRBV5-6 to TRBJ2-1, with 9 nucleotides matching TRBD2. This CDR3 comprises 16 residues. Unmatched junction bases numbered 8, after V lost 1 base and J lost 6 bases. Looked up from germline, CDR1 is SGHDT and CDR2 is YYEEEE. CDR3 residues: CASSLRAGGPGNEQFF. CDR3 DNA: TGTGCCAGCAGCTTGCGGGCGGGAGGGCCAGGCAATGAGCAGTTCTTC.

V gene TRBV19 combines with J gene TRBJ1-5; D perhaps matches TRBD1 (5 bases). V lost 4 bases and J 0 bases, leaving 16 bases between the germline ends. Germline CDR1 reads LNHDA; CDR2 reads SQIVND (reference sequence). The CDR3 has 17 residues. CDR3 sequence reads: CASSKLGALVSNQPQHF. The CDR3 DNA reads TGTGCCAGTAGTAAGTTAGGGGCCCTCGTTAGCAATCAGCCCCAGCATTTT.